One sample yielded the 13 T cell receptor beta chains listed below, sequenced in a study of molecular identifiers for immune sequencing clone quantification. TCRdb reprocessed the PCR reads via MiXCR and lists one record per CDR3 protein. The sample includes approximately 97,000 distinct CDR3 sequences, about a third of them seen just once. The sample taken for sequencing was naive CD8+ T cells from blood, with Jurkat cell RNA spiked in. Subset: FACS-sorted CD8+CD4-CCR7+CD45RA+ naive T cells. These receptors were collected from a human donor in good health. Some libraries in this study had Jurkat cell RNA spiked in.

This rearrangement joins TRBV5-5 to TRBJ2-3; 8 bases align to TRBD2. CDR1 and CDR2 (germline): SGHKS, YYEKEE (reference sequence). The CDR3 extends over 15 amino acids. The junction had 6 bases not matched to a gene; V was cut back by 0 bases and J by 6 bases. The CDR3 spells CASSLGTSSGDTQYF. CDR3 coding DNA: TGTGCCAGCAGCTTGGGAACTTCTAGCGGGGATACGCAGTATTTT.

This clonotype was seen a few times. The chain joins TRBV4-1 to TRBJ2-1; 8 nucleotides align to TRBD1. Germline V gives CDR1 MGHRA, CDR2 YSYEKL. The length of the CDR3 is 15 residues. Trimming took 1 base from V and 8 from J; bases not matched to a gene: 7. CDR3 in amino acids: CASSQVAGGIYEQFF. DNA of the CDR3: TGCGCCAGCAGCCAAGTCGCAGGGGGCATCTATGAGCAGTTCTTC.

This clonotype was detected ten times or more. V and J are TRBV5-1 and TRBJ2-1; D may correspond to TRBD1 or TRBD2 (5 bases each). CDR3 size: 14 residues. The V end was cut by 4 bases, the J end by 3 bases, with 11 bases between. Per the germline V gene, CDR1 is SGHRS and CDR2 is YFSETQ. The CDR3 sequence is CASSRGLDYNEQFF. The CDR3 coding sequence is TGCGCCAGCAGCCGGGGCCTTGACTACAATGAGCAGTTCTTC.

Details on this clonotype: The CDR3 carries no conserved terminal phenylalanine or tryptophan, so it likely arises from a read error. The chain is built from TRBV23-1 and TRBJ1-1; D perhaps matches TRBD1 (6 bases). TRBV23-1 belongs to the ORF category, with a function that is uncertain. This CDR3 region has 13 residues. Trimming stripped 11 bases from V and 11 bases from J, with 24 bases between. The CDR3 loop is CAALLNGGGRAFI. CDR3 nucleotide sequence: TGCGCCGCGCTCCTTAACGGGGGGGGCCGGGCTTTCATA.

About this clonotype: The CDR3 does not close with the conserved phenylalanine or tryptophan, likely indicating a read error. The rearrangement links TRBV4-1 to TRBJ2-3, with 7 positions matching TRBD1. Germline assignment: CDR1 MGHRA and CDR2 YSYEKL. CDR3 size: 16 residues. V gave up 3 bases and J gave up 2 bases; unmatched junction bases: 8. In DNA, the CDR3 is TGCGCCAGCAGCCAGAAGACAGGGAGTATCACAGATACGCAGTATATT. Its protein product is CASSQKTGSITDTQYI.

The chain employs TRBV15 and TRBJ2-1; TRBD2 matches at 7 bases. The CDR3 consists of 17 residues. With V trimmed by 0 bases and J by 8 bases, 13 bases remained unmatched. In germline, CDR1 is LNHNV, CDR2 YYDKDF (reference sequence). The chain's CDR3 is CATSRDRGLVTVHEQFF. CDR3 DNA: TGTGCCACCAGCAGAGATCGCGGACTAGTTACGGTCCATGAGCAGTTCTTC.

This clonotype was counted between two and nine times. CDR3 in amino acids: CASSYDLNTEAFF. In DNA, the CDR3 is TGTGCCAGCAGTTACGATTTGAACACTGAAGCTTTCTTT. The chain uses TRBV5-5 and TRBJ1-1; D unresolved. This CDR3 comprises 13 residues. V lost 5 bases, J lost 0 bases, and 8 bases lay in between. Looked up from germline, CDR1 is SGHKS and CDR2 is YYEKEE (reference sequence).

This clonotype was detected many times. This chain links TRBV9 with TRBJ2-5, with D maybe TRBD2 (5 bases). V lost 0 bases and J lost 1, with 7 bases in between. The CDR3 is made up of 14 amino acids. Germline V gene lookup returns CDR1 SGDLS and CDR2 YYNGEE. The CDR3 DNA reads as TGTGCCAGCAGCGTAGGAGGGTTCCAAGAGACCCAGTACTTC. It is translated as CASSVGGFQETQYF.

At least ten counts were recorded for this clonotype. The rearrangement uses TRBV19 and TRBJ1-5; D ambiguous. Germline CDR1 and CDR2: LNHDA and SQIVND (reference sequence). V was shortened by 3 bases and J by 0 bases, with 9 bases between the two germline ends. This CDR3 has 15 residues. The CDR3 loop is CASSISAYSNQPQHF. In nucleotides, the CDR3 is TGTGCCAGTAGTATCTCAGCATATAGCAATCAGCCCCAGCATTTT.

Many counts were recorded for this clonotype. The V call is TRBV10-3, the J call TRBJ2-6; D is undetermined. Germline-derived CDR1 and CDR2 are ENHRY and SYGVKD. Trimming removed 4 bases at V and 4 bases at J, with 8 bases between. The CDR3 covers 14 residues. CDR3 loop: CAISAGPGANVLTF. The CDR3, as DNA: TGTGCCATCAGTGCTGGGCCCGGGGCCAACGTCCTGACTTTC.

This clonotype was seen repeatedly, ten times or more. This sequence joins TRBV7-6 and TRBJ1-4; unclear D gene. The CDR3 runs 14 residues. Deletions cut 5 bases from V and 5 bases from J, with 12 bases between. CDR1 and CDR2 from the germline V gene are SGHVS and FNYEAQ. The CDR3, as DNA: TGTGCCAGCAGCCAAACACGGCTGAATGAAAAACTGTTTTTT. Translated: CASSQTRLNEKLFF.

The V and J genes are TRBV9 and TRBJ2-1; TRBD2 aligns across 14 bases. This CDR3 is 22 amino acids long. CDR1 SGDLS and CDR2 YYNGEE come from the germline V gene. After removal of 0 bases from V and 8 bases from J, the junction contained 22 bases not matched to a gene. For the CDR3, the DNA is TGTGCCAGCAGCGTAGCCCTCCTGGGGGGGACTAGCGGGGGTACCGAGGACGATGAGCAGTTCTTC. Amino acids: CASSVALLGGTSGGTEDDEQFF.

Ten or more counts support this clonotype. The V call is TRBV11-2, the J call TRBJ2-7; the D is unclear. The CDR3 covers 12 residues. V was clipped by 4 bases and J by 5 bases, with 9 bases between them. Germline V gene data show CDR1 as SGHAT and CDR2 as FQNNGV. In DNA form, the CDR3 reads TGTGCCAGCAGCTCGGGCTATCACGAGCAGTACTTC. Protein: CASSSGYHEQYF.